These 16 T cell receptor beta chains came from one sample sequenced in a study of blood T cell repertoires in COVID-19. Data came from immunoSEQ multiplex PCR; TCRdb stores just in-frame clones and leaves some out. Counted here are some 120,000 clones, roughly nine tenths occurring once; the ten biggest clones make up approximately 1.9%. The sequenced sample was peripheral blood. The receptors were sampled from a human donor with active COVID-19. The donor label of this sample is uncertain.

The chain joins TRBV28 to TRBJ1-6; 7 bases are shared with TRBD1. The V segment lost 3 bases and the J segment 10 bases; nucleotides outside the gene matches: 9. CDR1 is MDHEN and CDR2 is SYDVKM in the germline V gene. This CDR3 spans 15 amino acids. CDR3 residues: CASSLIGRGHSPLHF. CDR3 nucleotide sequence: TGTGCCAGCAGTTTGATAGGTAGGGGGCACTCACCCCTCCACTTT.

The V call is TRBV5-1, the J call TRBJ2-5; D perhaps matches TRBD1 (5 bases). CDR1 SGHRS and CDR2 YFSETQ come from the germline V gene. This CDR3 contains 14 residues. Trimming pared 4 bases from V and 1 base from J, leaving 11 bases between. CDR3 bases: TGCGCCAGCAGCATGCTTAGGGGCCAAGAGACCCAGTACTTC. Protein sequence: CASSMLRGQETQYF. Using reference TRBV5-1 and TRBJ2-5 for the parts outside the CDR3, the full variable domain is KAGVTQTPRYLIKTRGQQVTLSCSPISGHRSVSWYQQTPGQGLQFLFEYFSETQRNKGNFPGRFSGRQFSNSRSEMNVSTLELGDSALYLCASSMLRGQETQYFGPGTRLLVL.

J is TRBJ2-1 and V is TRBV9; a possible D gene is TRBD2 (5 bases). V was pared by 4 bases and J by 5 bases, with 19 bases between. The CDR3 has 16 amino acids. CDR1 and CDR2 from the germline V gene are SGDLS and YYNGEE. CDR3 residues: CASSPGERGWDNEQFF. In DNA form, the CDR3 reads TGTGCCAGCAGCCCTGGGGAGCGCGGGTGGGACAATGAGCAGTTCTTC.

The table lists this clone with a count of one. The rearrangement links TRBV21-1 to TRBJ2-6; the D call in the table, TRBD2, was not verified against the DNA. TRBV21-1 is a known pseudogene. The CDR3 runs to 17 residues. DNA for the CDR3: TGTGCCAGCAGCAAAGGGAGGGTATACTCTGGGGCCAACGTCCTGACTTTC. Protein sequence: CASSKGRVYSGANVLTF.

The V and J genes are TRBV2 and TRBJ1-1; 9 bases line up with TRBD1. Germline V gives CDR1 SNHLY, CDR2 FYNNEI. Unmatched junction bases numbered 4, after V lost 8 bases and J lost 0 bases. The CDR3 contains 14 residues. Here the CDR3 DNA reads TGTGCCAGCGCCGGACAGGGGATGAACACTGAAGCTTTCTTT. As protein: CASAGQGMNTEAFF.

The gene calls are TRBV10-2 and TRBJ2-7; 7 bases match TRBD1. CDR3 length: 15 residues. V gave up 1 base and J gave up 4 bases; unmatched junction bases: 7. Germline assignment: CDR1 WSHSY and CDR2 SAAADI. This CDR3 is CASSEYRGTGYEQYF. As DNA, the CDR3 is TGCGCCAGCAGTGAGTACAGGGGAACCGGATACGAGCAGTACTTC.

This clone was observed a few times. The V gene is TRBV19, the J gene TRBJ1-1, with D perhaps TRBD1 (6 bases). Germline lookup yields CDR1 LNHDA and CDR2 SQIVND (reference sequence). CDR3 length equals 16 residues. V dropped 6 bases and J dropped 0 bases, with 17 bases sitting between them. CDR3 sequence: CASRYREGGLNTEAFF. CDR3 coding DNA: TGTGCCAGTAGGTACAGGGAGGGCGGGTTGAACACTGAAGCTTTCTTT.

This rearrangement joins TRBV6-1 to TRBJ2-1, with 7 nucleotides matching TRBD2. The CDR3 has 16 residues. The trim removed 4 bases at V and 9 bases at J, leaving 15 bases unmatched. Germline CDR1 and CDR2: MNHNS and SASEGT. In nucleotides, the CDR3 is TGTGCCAGCAGTGTCGATCCGGGACTACTGAATGGTGAGCAGTTCTTC. Its translation: CASSVDPGLLNGEQFF.

The chain is built from TRBV7-2 and TRBJ2-6; D might be TRBD1 (5 bases). Trimming shortened V by 4 bases and J by 0 bases, and 10 bases separated the two germline ends. The CDR3 length is 16 residues. Germline values: CDR1 SGHTA, CDR2 FQGNSA. In DNA form, the CDR3 reads TGTGCCAGCAGCTATACAGGTCACTCTGGGGCCAACGTCCTGACTTTC. It codes for CASSYTGHSGANVLTF.

The rearrangement uses TRBV9 and TRBJ2-3, with 9 positions matching TRBD2. The trim removed 0 bases at V and 5 bases at J, leaving 10 bases unmatched. CDR3 length: 17 amino acids. Germline V gives CDR1 SGDLS, CDR2 YYNGEE. This CDR3 is CASSVDLAGNIQDTQYF. DNA for the CDR3: TGTGCCAGCAGCGTAGATCTAGCGGGGAATATTCAAGATACGCAGTATTTT.

This chain uses TRBV15 with TRBJ1-6; D unclear. Germline CDR1 is LNHNV and CDR2 is YYDKDF (reference sequence). V gave up 1 base and J gave up 9 bases, with 16 bases separating them. The CDR3 is made up of 16 amino acids. CDR3 protein: CATSRATGRGGSPLHF. Written as DNA, the CDR3 is TGTGCCACCAGCAGAGCCACCGGAAGAGGAGGTTCACCCCTCCACTTT. Using reference TRBV15 and TRBJ1-6 for the parts outside the CDR3, the full variable domain is DAMVIQNPRYQVTQFGKPVTLSCSQTLNHNVMYWYQQKSSQAPKLLFHYYDKDFNNEADTPDNFQSRRPNTSFCFLDIRSPGLGDTAMYLCATSRATGRGGSPLHFGNGTRLTVT.

V usage is TRBV7-4 and J usage is TRBJ2-7, with 9 bases matching TRBD1. Germline CDR1 reads SGHVT; CDR2 reads SQSDAQ. CDR3 length equals 14 residues. Trimming removed 4 bases from V and 2 bases from J; junction bases left unmatched: 3. CDR3 protein: CASSYRGRAYEQYF. CDR3 in DNA: TGTGCCAGCAGCTACAGGGGGCGAGCCTACGAGCAGTACTTC.

This sequence joins TRBV25-1 and TRBJ1-1; D ambiguous. V was shortened by 4 bases and J by 7 bases, with 4 bases between the two germline ends. CDR3 size: 10 residues. Per germline, CDR1 MGHDK and CDR2 SYGVNS. The CDR3 spells CASSGGEAFF. CDR3 sequence (DNA): TGTGCCAGCAGTGGCGGTGAAGCTTTCTTT.

The chain joins TRBV28 to TRBJ2-7; TRBD1 matches 7 bases. The trim removed 5 bases at V and 6 bases at J, leaving 10 bases unmatched. The CDR3 spans 14 residues. CDR1 and CDR2 from the germline V gene are MDHEN and SYDVKM. CDR3 nucleotide sequence: TGTGCCAGCAGTCTTTTGGGACAGTTGGGCGAGCAGTACTTC. This codes for CASSLLGQLGEQYF.

The sample holds one count of this clone. The rearrangement uses TRBV11-1 and TRBJ2-2; D gene uncertain. V was cut by 1 base and J by 2 bases, with 5 bases left in between. The CDR3 is 14 amino acids. The V gene's germline CDR1 is SGHAT and CDR2 FQDESV (reference sequence). CDR3 loop: CASSLDSNTGELFF. In DNA form, the CDR3 reads TGTGCCAGCAGCTTAGACAGTAACACCGGGGAGCTGTTTTTT.

The J gene is TRBJ2-5, the V gene TRBV4-3; 8 bases agree with TRBD2. Germline lookup yields CDR1 LGHNA and CDR2 YSLEER. This CDR3 has 15 residues. After removal of 0 bases from V and 5 bases from J, the junction contained 5 bases not matched to a gene. CDR3 bases: TGCGCCAGCAGCCAAGATCGGCGGGGGGCGGAGACCCAGTACTTC. Translation: CASSQDRRGAETQYF.